This paragraph reports one T cell receptor (beta chain). The sample is drawn from a study of blood T cell repertoires in COVID-19. The assay was immunoSEQ multiplex PCR, and TCRdb's table has in-frame clones only and misses some. The sample records roughly 260,000 clones, approximately 85% being singletons. Input material: PBMCs or T cells enriched from blood (not recorded which). This receptor was taken from a woman between 45 and 65 years old who had recovered from COVID-19.

In DNA form, the CDR3 reads TGTGCTTCGGGGGGGAGGGATTACGAGCAGTACTTC. It encodes CASGGRDYEQYF. V and J are TRBV12-3 or TRBV12-4 and TRBJ2-7, with 8 bases lining up with TRBD2. This CDR3 is built from 12 residues.